These T cell receptor beta chains were read from a single sample in a study of early T cells in non-severe SARS-CoV-2 infection. TCRdb itself ran the 5' RACE reads through MiXCR, one entry per CDR3 protein. The table includes 35,000 to 45,000 distinct CDR3 sequences, 5% to 6.5% detected once. The sample consisted of whole blood. Every receptor here comes from an adult who was a healthcare worker with PCR-confirmed SARS-CoV-2 infection or an uninfected control (not recorded which). The CDR3 runs from the conserved cysteine through the conserved F or W. Each record gives: J gene, V gene, CDR3 protein.

>TRBJ2-1|TRBV11-1
CASRGTGGYSDEQFF
>TRBJ2-2|TRBV7-3
CASSLFRQGESGELFF
>TRBJ1-2|TRBV6-1
CASSDVYGYTF
>TRBJ1-5|TRBV6-6
CASSYGGASNQPQHF
>TRBJ2-7|TRBV7-8
CASSLVGSEQYF
>TRBJ2-3|TRBV7-9
CASSLALMGPDTQYF
>TRBJ1-1|TRBV7-9
CASSLAGRNTEAFF
>TRBJ2-7|TRBV28
CASSLGTGSYEQYF
>TRBJ2-3|TRBV27
CASREKSGRMGVRTDTQYF
>TRBJ1-1|TRBV6-2/TRBV6-3
CATFPGRNTEAFF
>TRBJ2-1|TRBV7-2
CASSPGLANYEQFF
>TRBJ2-5|TRBV29-1
CSGGGDRGPLTQYF
>TRBJ2-7|TRBV6-6
CASSSGGGILGYEQYF
>TRBJ2-1|TRBV11-2
CASSLEARGRRDEQFF
>TRBJ1-1|TRBV3-1
CASSQRTGQGRESTEAFF
>TRBJ2-4|TRBV6-2/TRBV6-3
CASSWVAKNIQYF
>TRBJ1-2|TRBV11-3
CASSLEGRGGIYGYTF
>TRBJ2-5|TRBV30
CAWSVRAGETQYF
>TRBJ1-5|TRBV18
CASSPFSGQPQHF
>TRBJ2-1|TRBV30
CAWSLLAGGLNEQFF
>TRBJ2-1|TRBV12-5
CASGTSGRPHQFF
>TRBJ2-2|TRBV20-1
CSAPILNTGELFF
>TRBJ2-7|TRBV29-1
CSVGTARYEQYF
>TRBJ2-1|TRBV18
CASSPRSPGQGAHNEQFF
>TRBJ2-1|TRBV19
CASSMGADPWGYNEQFF
>TRBJ2-7|TRBV5-1
CASSSGQGYEQYF
>TRBJ1-5|TRBV6-8
CASSYFGTIHHSNQPQHF
>TRBJ2-3|TRBV5-4
CASSLDTADTQYF
>TRBJ2-5|TRBV4-2
CASSQGFPYGEETQYF
>TRBJ2-3|TRBV10-3
CAINGDTDTQYF
>TRBJ2-7|TRBV12-3/TRBV12-4
CASSLSSGEQYF
>TRBJ2-3|TRBV7-2
CASSLALGTGSTDTQYF
>TRBJ2-7|TRBV6-5
CASSYGGHSGTDYEQYF
>TRBJ2-5|TRBV18
CASSPPTRETQYF
>TRBJ2-3|TRBV11-2
CASSSTGVSDTQYF
>TRBJ2-1|TRBV19
CASSRTSGLNEQFF
>TRBJ2-2|TRBV19
CASSSQGNEAGELFF
>TRBJ1-2|TRBV7-8
CASSSQGGNYGYTF
>TRBJ1-1|TRBV5-4
CASSLTGNTEAFF
>TRBJ1-2|TRBV20-1
CSARGSGRPNYGYTF
>TRBJ2-7|TRBV10-3
CAISEFMDRPGNEQYF
>TRBJ1-2|TRBV6-6
CASSYSRTGEDYGYTF
>TRBJ2-1|TRBV4-2
CASSGGSSYNEQFF
>TRBJ1-1|TRBV27
CASTTADFVGGRAFF
>TRBJ1-1|TRBV5-1
CASSLAWNTEAFF
>TRBJ1-5|TRBV27
CASSARLSNQPQHF
>TRBJ1-6|TRBV28
CASSLAGRGNSPLHF
>TRBJ2-3|TRBV18
CASSPTSGVYTQYF
>TRBJ2-3|TRBV28
CASSAGTGGLDTQYF
>TRBJ2-3|TRBV20-1
CSARVVDDYTDTQYF